The next 19 T cell receptor beta chains were all read from a single sample in a study of spatial heterogeneity in lung cancer. Using its own MiXCR run on the 5' RACE reads, TCRdb lists one record per CDR3 protein. The sample includes about 2,400 distinct CDR3 sequences, roughly 29% seen only once; the top ten take over 25%. The sample's time point: blood at routine non-recurrence follow-up after resection. The sequences come from PBMCs, collected at follow-up. All receptors derive from a male donor with early-stage non-small cell lung cancer.

By sample fraction, this clonotype is medium-sized. This beta chain is an unintended read in a library built for alpha chains; its size means little. This chain joins TRBV11-2 and TRBJ2-1, with D possibly TRBD2 on 5 matching bases. Between the trimmed V and J ends, which lost 5 bases and 0 bases, there was a span of 11 bases. The CDR3 consists of 15 residues. From germline, CDR1 is SGHAT and CDR2 FQNNGV. The CDR3 DNA sequence: TGTGCCAGCAGCCCACAAAGCGGCTCCTACAATGAGCAGTTCTTC. Its translation: CASSPQSGSYNEQFF.

For this clonotype: A library prepared for alpha chains yielded this beta chain as an off-target read; its size is of little meaning. This chain joins TRBV28 and TRBJ2-5; TRBD1 aligns across 8 bases. The junction had 4 bases not matched to a gene; V was cut back by 5 bases and J by 2 bases. This CDR3 comprises 14 residues. The V gene's germline CDR1 is MDHEN and CDR2 SYDVKM. The CDR3 here is CASSLDRVQETQYF. In DNA, the CDR3 is TGTGCCAGCAGTCTGGACAGGGTTCAAGAGACCCAGTACTTC.

Remarks on this clonotype: This beta chain is off target for a library built for alpha chains, so its abundance means little. The chain employs TRBV28 and TRBJ2-7; perhaps TRBD2 as D (6 bases). Trimming cost V 7 bases and J 7 bases, with 11 bases left between them. The CDR3 spans 11 residues. Germline V CDR1 and CDR2: MDHEN, SYDVKM. CDR3 loop: CASIGGWEQYF. The CDR3 region has the DNA TGTGCCAGCATCGGGGGATGGGAGCAGTACTTC.

Note on this clonotype: Found in a library prepared for alpha chains, this beta chain is an off-target read, and its abundance has little meaning. The CDR3 bases are TGTGCCAGCGGTTGGGGTGAGCAGTACTTC. Protein: CASGWGEQYF. The genes are TRBV27 and TRBJ2-7, with no clear D. V was pared by 8 bases and J by 7 bases, with 9 bases between. Per the germline V gene, CDR1 is MNHEY and CDR2 is SMNVEV (reference sequence). The CDR3 loop spans 10 amino acids.

This clonotype has a handful of counts. This beta chain represents an off-target read in a library built for alpha chains; its size is of limited meaning. The chain carries TRBV2 and TRBJ2-5, with 9 bases identical to TRBD2. J gave up 4 bases and V 7 bases, and 19 bases lay outside the gene matches. Germline V CDR1 and CDR2: SNHLY, FYNNEI. This CDR3 region has 18 residues. The CDR3 is CASTERGVAGAQGETQYF. The CDR3 nucleotides are TGTGCCAGCACCGAGCGGGGGGTAGCGGGAGCGCAGGGAGAGACCCAGTACTTC.

In the case of this clonotype: Found in a library prepared for alpha chains, this beta chain is an off-target read, and its abundance has little meaning. The genes are TRBV7-2 and TRBJ2-5; D remains ambiguous. Germline assignment: CDR1 SGHTA and CDR2 FQGNSA. V shed 5 bases and J shed 4 bases, with 8 bases lying between them. This CDR3 contains 12 residues. The CDR3 DNA reads TGTGCCAGCAGCCACTTCCTAGAGACCCAGTACTTC. Translating gives CASSHFLETQYF.

As regards this clonotype: This beta chain turned up in a library designed for alpha chains; as an off-target read, its abundance says little. This chain joins TRBV11-1 and TRBJ2-2, with 8 bases matching TRBD2. Looked up from germline, CDR1 is SGHAT and CDR2 is FQDESV (reference sequence). V dropped 2 bases and J dropped 4; count of bases not matched to a gene: 3. The CDR3 consists of 15 residues. The CDR3 here is CASSLKREFTGELFF. The CDR3 DNA sequence: TGTGCCAGCAGCTTAAAGCGGGAGTTCACCGGGGAGCTGTTTTTT. Based on the CDR3 plus reference TRBV11-1 and TRBJ2-2, the full variable domain is EAEVAQSPRYKITEKSQAVAFWCDPISGHATLYWYRQILGQGPELLVQFQDESVVDDSQLPKDRFSAERLKGVDSTLKIQPAELGDSAMYLCASSLKREFTGELFFGEGSRLTVL.

This clonotype was observed a handful of times. Since the library was made to target alpha chains, this beta chain is a stray read and its abundance is not meaningful. This chain uses TRBV15 with TRBJ2-3, with no clear D. Germline V CDR1 and CDR2: LNHNV, YYDKDF (reference sequence). The length of the CDR3 is 13 residues. The DNA of the CDR3 is TGTGCAACCCAACTACCACCCACAGATACGCAGTATTTT. Encoded protein: CATQLPPTDTQYF.

By sample share, this clonotype is medium-sized. With the library built for alpha chains, this beta chain is off target and its frequency is not meaningful. The rearrangement uses TRBV28 and TRBJ2-3; 11 bases are a match to TRBD2. Germline V gene data show CDR1 as MDHEN and CDR2 as SYDVKM. This CDR3 is 16 amino acids long. Trimming at V came to 6 bases and at J to 6 bases, leaving 11 bases not matched to a gene. The CDR3 DNA reads as TGTGCCAGCAGCTCGGGAATAGCGGGAGGGACGGATACGCAGTATTTT. Translation gives CASSSGIAGGTDTQYF.

Comment on this clonotype: This beta chain appears as a stray read in a library generated for alpha chains; its size is not informative. The rearrangement joins TRBV10-3 to TRBJ2-1; tentatively, D is TRBD2 (5 bases). Germline V CDR1 and CDR2: ENHRY, SYGVKD. This CDR3 is 14 amino acids long. The V and J ends lost 5 bases and 3 bases respectively, with 11 bases between them. CDR3 residues: CAISQDSLYNEQFF. CDR3 bases: TGTGCCATCAGTCAGGACTCCCTCTACAATGAGCAGTTCTTC.

In this sample, this clonotype turned up once. Since the library was made to target alpha chains, this beta chain is a stray read and its abundance is not meaningful. The chain is built from TRBV5-4 and TRBJ2-2; 8 bases are a match to TRBD1. From germline, CDR1 is SGHNT and CDR2 YYREEE (reference sequence). V dropped 3 bases and J dropped 1; count of bases not matched to a gene: 2. The CDR3 is 15 residues long. CDR3 loop: CASSSGQVNTGELFF. The CDR3 DNA follows: TGTGCCAGCAGCTCGGGACAGGTGAACACCGGGGAGCTGTTTTTT.

About this clonotype: The library was built for alpha chains, so this beta chain is an off-target read and its size means little. The chain has TRBV5-1 and TRBJ2-7; 8 nucleotides match TRBD1. Trimming removed 0 bases from V and 6 bases from J; junction bases left unmatched: 8. Looked up from germline, CDR1 is SGHRS and CDR2 is YFSETQ. The CDR3 totals 15 residues. CDR3: CASSLAPTGESEQYF. In nucleotides, the CDR3 is TGCGCCAGCAGCTTGGCTCCGACAGGGGAGAGCGAGCAGTACTTC.

Note on this clonotype: With the library built for alpha chains, this beta chain is off target and its frequency is not meaningful. J is TRBJ2-4 and V is TRBV4-1; a possible D gene is TRBD1 (6 bases). V lost 0 bases and J lost 0, with 15 bases in between. There are 18 residues in the CDR3. CDR1 and CDR2 from the germline V gene are MGHRA and YSYEKL. The CDR3 DNA sequence: TGCGCCAGCAGCCAAGATCCTGTTAGACAGGTAGCCAAAAACATTCAGTACTTC. Protein product: CASSQDPVRQVAKNIQYF.

Only one count was recorded for this clonotype. Within a library made for alpha chains, this beta chain is off target, and its count is uninformative. The chain uses TRBV7-2 and TRBJ2-7; 10 bases are a match to TRBD2. Trimming cost V 2 bases and J 7 bases; bases outside gene matches: 8. The CDR3 is made up of 15 amino acids. The germline V gene encodes CDR1 SGHTA and CDR2 FQGNSA. This CDR3 is CASSLRLAGEGEQYF. CDR3 in DNA: TGTGCCAGCAGCTTAAGGCTAGCGGGAGAGGGTGAGCAGTACTTC.

A word on this clonotype: With the library built for alpha chains, this beta chain is off target and its frequency is not meaningful. Here the CDR3 reads CASSPQREVRSIDEQFF. CDR3 bases: TGTGCCAGCTCCCCCCAGCGGGAGGTCCGTTCGATCGATGAGCAGTTCTTC. The J gene is TRBJ2-1, the V gene TRBV18; 9 nucleotides agree with TRBD2. Trimming cost V 6 bases and J 8 bases; bases outside gene matches: 17. Germline CDR1 is KGHSH and CDR2 is LQKENI. The CDR3 consists of 17 residues.

Of note for this clonotype: Since it is a stray read in a library aimed at alpha chains, this beta chain has a size that is not meaningful. The V call is TRBV2, the J call TRBJ2-1; no firm D call. V lost 10 bases and J 3 bases, leaving 7 bases between the germline ends. Germline loops: CDR1 SNHLY, CDR2 FYNNEI. CDR3 length equals 11 residues. This CDR3 is CANRYYNEQFF. The DNA for the CDR3 is TGTGCCAACCGATACTACAATGAGCAGTTCTTC.

To note about this clonotype: This beta chain is an off-target read within a library intended for alpha chains, so its frequency means little. The chain employs TRBV12-3 or TRBV12-4 and TRBJ2-2, with D unresolved. The CDR3 totals 11 residues. V was cut by 6 bases and J by 7 bases, with 6 bases left in between. CDR3 coding DNA: TGTGCCAGCAGCCTCCACGGGGAGCTGTTTTTT. Protein: CASSLHGELFF.

As to this clonotype: This beta chain turned up in a library designed for alpha chains; as an off-target read, its abundance says little. The CDR3 loop reads CASRRDRGGETQYF. The CDR3 nucleotides read TGTGCCAGCAGAAGGGACAGGGGCGGAGAGACCCAGTACTTC. V is TRBV6-5 and J is TRBJ2-5, with 10 positions matching TRBD1. Unmatched junction bases numbered 5, after V lost 6 bases and J lost 4 bases. Germline loops: CDR1 MNHEY, CDR2 SVGAGI. CDR3 length: 14 residues.

For this clonotype: This beta chain lies outside the target of a library built for alpha chains; its clone size means little. The chain has TRBV28 and TRBJ2-4; D is possibly TRBD1 (6 bases). CDR3 size: 14 residues. The V gene lost 1 base and the J gene lost 4 bases, with 8 bases spanning the gap. Germline values: CDR1 MDHEN, CDR2 SYDVKM. The CDR3 loop reads CASSLLGQKNIQYF. Written as DNA, the CDR3 is TGTGCCAGCAGTTTATTAGGACAGAAAAACATTCAGTACTTC.